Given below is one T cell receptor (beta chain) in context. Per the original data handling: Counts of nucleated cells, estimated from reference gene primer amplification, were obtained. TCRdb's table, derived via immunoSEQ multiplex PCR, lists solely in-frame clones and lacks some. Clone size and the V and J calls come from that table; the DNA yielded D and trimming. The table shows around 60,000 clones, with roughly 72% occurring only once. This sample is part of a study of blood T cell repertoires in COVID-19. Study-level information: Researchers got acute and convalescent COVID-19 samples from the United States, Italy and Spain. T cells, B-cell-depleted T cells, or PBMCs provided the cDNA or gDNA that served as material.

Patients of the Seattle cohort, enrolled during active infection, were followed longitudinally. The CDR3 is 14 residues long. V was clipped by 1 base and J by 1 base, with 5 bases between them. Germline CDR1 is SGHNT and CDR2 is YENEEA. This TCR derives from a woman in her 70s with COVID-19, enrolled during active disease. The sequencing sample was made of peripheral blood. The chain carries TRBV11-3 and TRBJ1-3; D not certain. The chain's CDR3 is CASSLVRSGNTIYF. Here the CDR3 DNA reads TGTGCCAGCAGCTTAGTTCGGTCTGGAAACACCATATATTTT.